These 7 T cell receptor beta chains were all obtained from the same sample, sequenced in a study of T cell repertoires in cytomegalovirus infection. Using its own MiXCR run on the reads, TCRdb lists one record per CDR3 protein. Of approximately 150,000 distinct CDR3 sequences in the sample, about 6.3% were seen once. Specimen: PBMCs. The receptors come from a human donor in good health (CMV status not recorded). Some clones in this sample may be carry-over from other donors' samples.

The chain links TRBV2 to TRBJ1-4; D unclear. The germline CDR1 and CDR2 sequences are SNHLY and FYNNEI. The CDR3 is 11 amino acids. The ends were cut back, 6 bases at V and 10 bases at J, with 9 bases in the middle. DNA of the CDR3: TGTGCCAGCAGAGAGGAAGGAAAACTGTTTTTT. Its protein product is CASREEGKLFF.

CDR3 in DNA: TGCGCCAGCAGTGAGTCCGGGGATCGTACAGATACGCAGTATTTT. Amino acids: CASSESGDRTDTQYF. The chain links TRBV10-1 to TRBJ2-3; D might be TRBD2 (5 bases). The CDR3 totals 15 residues. Per germline, CDR1 WNHNN and CDR2 SYGVQD (reference sequence). The V end was cut by 0 bases, the J end by 3 bases, with 10 bases between.

This clonotype was seen repeatedly, ten times or more. V is TRBV4-2 and J is TRBJ2-1; possible D gene TRBD2, 5 bases. The germline gives CDR1 LGHNA, CDR2 YNFKEQ. The CDR3 runs to 15 residues. V dropped 0 bases and J dropped 6 bases, with 12 bases sitting between them. The CDR3 loop reads CASSQDLMRANEQFF. In DNA form, the CDR3 reads TGTGCCAGCAGCCAAGATCTTATGCGGGCCAATGAGCAGTTCTTC.

In this sample, this clonotype turned up many times. The rearrangement links TRBV7-9 to TRBJ2-7, with 12 nucleotides matching TRBD1. This CDR3 spans 15 amino acids. Per germline, CDR1 SEHNR and CDR2 FQNEAQ (reference sequence). Unmatched junction bases numbered 5, after V lost 5 bases and J lost 3 bases. CDR3: CASSAWDRGHYEQYF. CDR3 nucleotides: TGTGCCAGCAGCGCCTGGGACAGGGGGCACTACGAGCAGTACTTC.

The chain links TRBV7-8 to TRBJ2-5; D is perhaps TRBD2 (6 bases). The CDR3 is made up of 15 amino acids. The germline V gene has CDR1 SGHVS and CDR2 FQNEAQ. V dropped 5 bases and J dropped 1 base, with 14 bases sitting between them. The CDR3, as DNA: TGTGCCAGCAGCACGGACGGGCGGGGCCAAGAGACCCAGTACTTC. Amino acid sequence: CASSTDGRGQETQYF.

This clonotype was counted at least ten times. The rearrangement uses TRBV28 and TRBJ2-7; D might be TRBD1 or TRBD2, each matching 5 bases. Per germline, CDR1 MDHEN and CDR2 SYDVKM. CDR3 length equals 15 residues. V dropped 7 bases and J dropped 3 bases, with 19 bases sitting between them. CDR3 sequence: CASKGSGGTFYEQYF. CDR3 nucleotides: TGTGCCAGCAAAGGAAGTGGGGGTACTTTCTACGAGCAGTACTTC. The full variable domain, rest sourced from reference TRBV28 and TRBJ2-7, is DVKVTQSSRYLVKRTGEKVFLECVQDMDHENMFWYRQDPGLGLRLIYFSYDVKMKEKGDIPEGYSVSREKKERFSLILESASTNQTSMYLCASKGSGGTFYEQYFGPGTRLTVT.

This clonotype appeared a few times. The rearrangement joins TRBV19 to TRBJ1-1; TRBD1 is a possible D gene (6 bases). The CDR3 is 13 amino acids. Germline V CDR1 and CDR2: LNHDA, SQIVND (reference sequence). Trimming removed 7 bases at V and 4 bases at J, with 13 bases between. CDR3 sequence (DNA): TGTGCCAGTACCCTGTCCAGGGGCACTGAAGCTTTCTTT. The encoded protein is CASTLSRGTEAFF.